This is a list of T cell receptor beta chains from one sample in a study of T cell responses to AZD1222 COVID-19 vaccine. Assay used: immunoSEQ multiplex PCR; TCRdb lists only in-frame clones, some missing. The sample lists about 99,000 clones; over 70% were seen once. Sample: peripheral blood, taken on day 0 of AZD1222 vaccination. The receptors originated from an adult in good health. CDR3s include the opening cysteine and the closing phenylalanine or tryptophan. Fields, in order: CDR3 protein, CDR3 DNA, J gene, V gene, clone size, D gene. A D gene is named only where the DNA matches it firmly. Clone sizes are given selectively: once, few, many, or a class where the clone is expanded.

CAISELGGTRSYEQYF | TGTGCCATCAGTGAGCTCGGCGGAACGCGCTCCTACGAGCAGTACTTC | TRBJ2-7 | TRBV10-3 | NA | NA
CSASSGNLGYTF | TGCAGTGCTAGTTCCGGGAATCTTGGCTACACCTTC | TRBJ1-2 | TRBV20-1 | NA | NA
CATSPPGHVAGELFF | TGTGCCACCAGCCCACCGGGGCACGTCGCCGGGGAGCTGTTTTTT | TRBJ2-2 | TRBV15 | few | NA
CASFRRGVQPQHF | TGTGCCAGCTTTCGTAGGGGCGTTCAGCCCCAGCATTTT | TRBJ1-5 | TRBV3-1/TRBV3-2 | NA | NA
CASSLSPQETQYF | TGTGCCAGCAGCTTAAGCCCCCAAGAGACCCAGTACTTC | TRBJ2-5 | TRBV7-2 | NA | NA
CASSWRSRGDQETQYF | TGTGCCAGCAGTTGGAGGTCTCGGGGGGATCAAGAGACCCAGTACTTC | TRBJ2-5 | TRBV6-5 | NA | TRBD2
CASSEIGDYGYTF | TGTGCCAGCAGTGAAATAGGGGACTATGGCTACACCTTC | TRBJ1-2 | TRBV6-1 | NA | NA
CASCPGGSNQPQHF | TGTGCCAGCTGTCCGGGGGGTAGCAATCAGCCCCAGCATTTT | TRBJ1-5 | TRBV21-1 | NA | NA
CASSLGLDETQYF | TGTGCCAGCAGCTTAGGACTTGACGAGACCCAGTACTTC | TRBJ2-5 | TRBV7-7 | NA | NA
CASKPGQVANSPLHF | TGTGCCAGCAAACCGGGACAGGTGGCGAATTCACCCCTCCACTTT | TRBJ1-6 | TRBV28 | NA | TRBD1
CASTTGAVPHEQYF | TGCGCCAGCACGACAGGGGCCGTTCCCCACGAGCAGTACTTC | TRBJ2-7 | TRBV5-1 | NA | TRBD1
CASSLGQAGYTF | TGTGCCAGCAGTTTAGGGCAGGCTGGCTACACCTTC | TRBJ1-2 | TRBV12-3/TRBV12-4 | NA | NA
CASRSTGTGRVDEQFF | TGTGCCAGCAGATCAACCGGGACAGGGAGAGTGGATGAGCAGTTCTTC | TRBJ2-1 | TRBV4-2 | NA | TRBD1
CASSPRTGSGNTIYF | TGTGCCAGCTCACCCCGGACAGGCTCTGGAAACACCATATATTTT | TRBJ1-3 | TRBV18 | NA | TRBD1
CASSSGFNEKLFF | TGTGCCAGCAGCTCGGGATTTAATGAAAAACTGTTTTTT | TRBJ1-4 | TRBV6-6 | NA | NA
CASSFVFGTGNYEQYF | NA | TRBJ2-7 | TRBV12-1 | NA | NA
CASSTNSYLQETQYF | TGTGCCAGCAGTACCAACTCTTACCTCCAAGAGACCCAGTACTTC | TRBJ2-5 | TRBV28 | NA | NA
CASSLGQGYNEQFF | TGCGCCAGCAGCTTAGGACAGGGATACAATGAGCAGTTCTTC | TRBJ2-1 | TRBV5-1 | NA | TRBD1
CASSIQDRGRLNIQYF | TGTGCCAGCAGTATCCAGGACAGGGGTCGGCTAAACATTCAGTACTTC | TRBJ2-4 | TRBV2 | NA | TRBD1
CASSARPTGVVNNQPQHF | TGTGCCAGCAGTGCCCGTCCGACAGGGGTAGTTAACAATCAGCCCCAGCATTTT | TRBJ1-5 | TRBV6-1 | few | TRBD1
CASRTDRGDTEAFF | TGTGCCAGCAGGACCGACAGGGGGGACACTGAAGCTTTCTTT | TRBJ1-1 | TRBV11-1 | NA | TRBD1
CASSFGGGIYTGELFF | TGTGCCAGCAGCTTCGGCGGGGGGATTTACACCGGGGAGCTGTTTTTT | TRBJ2-2 | TRBV5-6 | NA | TRBD2
CASSPRYEQYF | TGTGCCAGCAGCCCCAGGTACGAGCAGTACTTC | TRBJ2-7 | TRBV11-2 | NA | NA
CASSLALGGAGELFF | TGTGCCAGCAGCTTGGCCCTGGGGGGGGCCGGGGAGCTGTTTTTT | TRBJ2-2 | TRBV7-2 | NA | TRBD2
CASDSPGNNYGYTF | TGTGCCAGCGACTCTCCCGGAAATAACTATGGCTACACCTTC | TRBJ1-2 | TRBV7-2 | NA | NA
CASSPGGDLETQYF | TGTGCCAGCAGCCCGGGGGGGGACTTAGAGACCCAGTACTTC | TRBJ2-5 | TRBV11-3 | NA | TRBD2
CASSLRETSGIYVGTDTQYF | TGTGCCAGCAGCTTAAGGGAGACTAGCGGGATCTATGTTGGTACAGATACGCAGTATTTT | TRBJ2-3 | TRBV13 | NA | TRBD2
CASSQVWTSYNEQFF | TGCGCCAGCAGCCAAGTTTGGACTAGCTACAATGAGCAGTTCTTC | TRBJ2-1 | TRBV4-3 | NA | TRBD2
CASSLQAGGTDTQYF | TGTGCCAGCAGTTTACAAGCCGGGGGGACAGATACGCAGTATTTT | TRBJ2-3 | TRBV27 | once | TRBD2
CASSSGQGTNTQYF | TGTGCCAGTAGTTCGGGACAGGGAACGAATACGCAGTATTTT | TRBJ2-3 | TRBV19 | NA | TRBD1
CASSLWGRTYTEAFF | TGCGCCAGCAGCTTGTGGGGCAGGACCTACACTGAAGCTTTCTTT | TRBJ1-1 | TRBV5-1 | NA | NA
CASSPGQGGAYGYTF | TGTGCCAGCTCACCTGGACAGGGGGGAGCCTATGGCTACACCTTC | TRBJ1-2 | TRBV18 | NA | TRBD1